This T cell receptor (beta chain) came from a study of early T cells in non-severe SARS-CoV-2 infection. In the study overall: Chains stayed unpaired after sequencing of bulk RNA from unsorted whole blood.

The CDR3 consists of 14 residues. The ends were cut back, 4 bases at V and 0 bases at J, with 13 bases in the middle. Germline CDR1 reads SQVTM; CDR2 reads ANQGSEA. This clonotype appeared many times. Its antigen is unidentified. Individual cDNA molecules were tagged with unique molecular identifiers. TCRdb called the 5' RACE reads again in MiXCR, with one record for every CDR3 protein. The data hold more than 35,000 distinct CDR3 sequences, with around 5% observed a single time. Study-level points and caveats: Sequences matched to VDJdb favored anti-spike CD8 responses, while private and CD4 specificities were missed.

The sequencing sample was made of whole blood. This chain links TRBV29-1 with TRBJ2-7; TRBD1 is a possible D gene (5 bases). The TCR comes from an adult who was a healthcare worker with PCR-confirmed SARS-CoV-2 infection or an uninfected control (not recorded which). The CDR3: CSVVGVGNSYEQYF. For the CDR3, the DNA is TGCAGCGTTGTAGGGGTAGGGAACTCCTACGAGCAGTACTTC.